The 23 T cell receptor beta chains below were found in one sample sequenced in a study of T cells in Graves' hyperthyroidism and ophthalmopathy. TCR beta CDR3 region amplification was performed from RNA transcripts. During a first-round RT-PCR of the TCR CDR3, the HTBI primer set was used. One entry per CDR3 protein, called by TCRdb with MiXCR from the multiplex PCR reads. The repertoire consists of some 560,000 distinct CDR3 sequences, with 15% to 19% occurring once and the leading ten covering approximately 7.4%. The sequenced material came from blood. These TCRs come from a woman aged 25-40 years with Graves' hyperthyroidism.

This clonotype showed up many times. The chain uses TRBV20-1 and TRBJ2-7; D may be TRBD2 (6 bases). Deletions cut 1 base from V and 0 bases from J, with 10 bases between. The CDR3 has 14 residues. Germline-derived CDR1 and CDR2 are DFQATT and SNEGSKA (reference sequence). CDR3: CSARVGSGSYEQYF. The DNA for the CDR3 is TGCAGTGCTAGAGTCGGTAGCGGCTCCTACGAGCAGTACTTC.

There are many counts of this clonotype. The chain has TRBV28 and TRBJ1-2; D is perhaps TRBD1 (5 bases). Germline-derived CDR1 and CDR2 are MDHEN and SYDVKM. Trimming cost V 1 base and J 7 bases, with 13 bases left between them. The CDR3 is 14 amino acids. This CDR3 reads CASSLSGRLGGYTF. The DNA of the CDR3 is TGTGCCAGCAGTTTATCGGGACGACTGGGTGGCTACACCTTC.

A few counts support this clonotype. The gene calls are TRBV28 and TRBJ2-2, with D possibly TRBD1 on 6 matching bases. V lost 5 bases to trimming and J lost 1 base, with 14 bases between them. The CDR3 has 16 residues. Looked up from germline, CDR1 is MDHEN and CDR2 is SYDVKM. In nucleotides, the CDR3 is TGTGCCAGCAGTCGTCCCGGGACACTGAACACCGGGGAGCTGTTTTTT. It encodes CASSRPGTLNTGELFF.

This clonotype has a count of ten or more. The V gene is TRBV29-1, the J gene TRBJ1-5; D is uncertain. V lost 4 bases and J 10 bases, leaving 14 bases between the germline ends. There are 12 residues in the CDR3. Germline V gene sequence: CDR1 SQVTM, CDR2 ANQGSEA. The CDR3 DNA follows: TGCAGCGTTGTGGTAGCAATCTTACCCCAGCATTTT. It yields the protein CSVVVAILPQHF.

This chain connects TRBV12-3 or TRBV12-4 to TRBJ2-2, with D perhaps matching TRBD2 (6 bases). The CDR3 consists of 14 residues. The V end was cut by 9 bases, the J end by 1 base, with 12 bases between. CDR3 region: CASKGTLNTGELFF. The CDR3 region has the DNA TGTGCCAGTAAAGGGACTTTGAACACCGGGGAGCTGTTTTTT.

The V and J genes are TRBV20-1 and TRBJ2-2; D not resolved. The CDR3 length is 13 residues. Germline V lookup: CDR1 DFQATT, CDR2 SNEGSKA (reference sequence). V lost 6 bases and J lost 0, with 8 bases in between. In DNA, the CDR3 is TGCAGTGCCCCGAACTCGAACACCGGGGAGCTGTTTTTT. It encodes CSAPNSNTGELFF.

This clonotype was counted ten times or more. The rearrangement uses TRBV12-5 and TRBJ2-3; 7 bases line up with TRBD2. Trimming cost V 2 bases and J 4 bases; bases outside gene matches: 9. The CDR3 consists of 16 residues. Germline V lookup: CDR1 LGHNT, CDR2 FRNRAP. This CDR3 is CASGLTGLVGPDTQYF. CDR3 nucleotides: TGTGCTAGTGGTTTGACAGGACTAGTAGGCCCAGATACGCAGTATTTT.

In its sample, this clonotype was seen a few times. The rearrangement links TRBV7-9 to TRBJ1-3; 9 bases map to TRBD1. The CDR3 length is 15 residues. V gave up 1 base and J gave up 8 bases; unmatched junction bases: 6. The germline CDR1 and CDR2 sequences are SEHNR and FQNEAQ (reference sequence). CDR3 nucleotides: TGTGCCAGCAGCTTAGGCGGGACAGGGTCTGACACCATATATTTT. Its translation: CASSLGGTGSDTIYF.

This clonotype was observed many times. This chain links TRBV20-1 with TRBJ2-3; 7 nucleotides agree with TRBD2. Germline V lookup: CDR1 DFQATT, CDR2 SNEGSKA (reference sequence). V shed 7 bases, J shed 1 base, and the junction held 5 bases outside the gene matches. The CDR3 spans 13 residues. The CDR3 here is CSGQRERTDTQYF. The DNA for the CDR3 is TGCAGTGGTCAGCGGGAACGCACAGATACGCAGTATTTT.

This chain links TRBV9 with TRBJ2-2; TRBD1 agrees at 8 bases. Trimming took 4 bases from V and 0 from J; bases not matched to a gene: 8. The length of the CDR3 is 17 residues. Germline V lookup: CDR1 SGDLS, CDR2 YYNGEE. The CDR3 loop reads CASSLPRGQANTGELFF. The CDR3 DNA follows: TGTGCCAGCAGCCTACCGAGGGGACAGGCGAACACCGGGGAGCTGTTTTTT.

This chain links TRBV29-1 with TRBJ2-3; maybe TRBD2 (6 bases). Per the germline V gene, CDR1 is SQVTM and CDR2 is ANQGSEA. The CDR3 loop spans 12 amino acids. V was shortened by 2 bases and J by 4 bases, with 7 bases between the two germline ends. Written as DNA, the CDR3 is TGCAGCGTTGAAACGGGAGCAGATACGCAGTATTTT. Translating it yields CSVETGADTQYF.

The chain has TRBV5-4 and TRBJ2-1; 9 nucleotides line up with TRBD1. Unmatched junction bases numbered 9, after V lost 7 bases and J lost 7 bases. The germline V gene encodes CDR1 SGHNT and CDR2 YYREEE (reference sequence). The CDR3 consists of 14 residues. This CDR3 is CASGRRDRVNEQFF. The CDR3 nucleotides read TGTGCCAGCGGCCGCCGGGACAGGGTAAATGAGCAGTTCTTC.

This clonotype came up a few times. CDR3 nucleotides: TGTGCCAGCAGCCTAAGCAGGAATCCCTACAATGAGCAGTTCTTC. As protein: CASSLSRNPYNEQFF. The chain uses TRBV6-4 and TRBJ2-1, with D uncertain. Germline CDR1 is MRHNA and CDR2 is SNTAGT. V was clipped by 6 bases and J by 2 bases, with 14 bases between them. The CDR3 extends over 15 amino acids.

This clonotype was picked up a small number of times. This could be a read error, since a much larger clone is one nucleotide away. The chain is built from TRBV7-2 and TRBJ2-3; the match to TRBD2 covers 9 bases. This CDR3 comprises 16 residues. The V gene end was trimmed by 2 bases and the J gene end by 5 bases; junction bases not matched to a gene: 8. Germline V gene sequence: CDR1 SGHTA, CDR2 FQGNSA. For the CDR3, the DNA is TGTGCCAGCAGCTTACGTTCAGCGGGGGGAAGAGATACGCAGTATTTT. Translation: CASSLRSAGGRDTQYF.

In its sample, this clonotype was seen many times. The chain employs TRBV20-1 and TRBJ2-1; 9 nucleotides line up with TRBD2. Germline lookup yields CDR1 DFQATT and CDR2 SNEGSKA (reference sequence). V shed 6 bases and J 0 bases; nucleotides not matched to a gene: 9. The CDR3 extends over 16 amino acids. The CDR3 region is CSAKMREGSSYNEQFF. As DNA, the CDR3 is TGCAGTGCCAAGATGCGGGAGGGCAGCTCCTACAATGAGCAGTTCTTC.

This clonotype occurred many times. The chain is built from TRBV30 and TRBJ1-4; no clear D gene. Between the trimmed V and J ends, which lost 0 bases and 8 bases, there was a span of 13 bases. CDR3 length equals 14 residues. Looked up from germline, CDR1 is GTSNPN and CDR2 is SVGIG (reference sequence). The CDR3 DNA reads as TGTGCCTGGAGTGTACTTTCGGTGGGGGAAAAACTGTTTTTT. Translating it yields CAWSVLSVGEKLFF.

The chain combines TRBV24-1 with TRBJ1-2; D is uncertain. The CDR3 is 13 amino acids. Germline V gives CDR1 KGHDR, CDR2 SFDVKD. V shed 2 bases and J shed 0 bases, with 3 bases lying between them. The CDR3 loop is CATSDWANYGYTF. CDR3 DNA sequence: TGTGCCACCAGTGATTGGGCTAACTATGGCTACACCTTC.

A few counts support this clonotype. The gene calls are TRBV6-1 and TRBJ2-7, with a possible D match to TRBD2 (6 bases). Germline CDR1 MNHNS, CDR2 SASEGT. Trimming shortened V by 6 bases and J by 3 bases, and 15 bases separated the two germline ends. CDR3 length equals 14 residues. The CDR3 sequence: CASSLSGDDYEQYF. The CDR3 DNA reads as TGTGCCAGCAGCCTTTCGGGAGATGACTACGAGCAGTACTTC.

J is TRBJ2-5 and V is TRBV20-1; 7 bases align to TRBD2. Germline CDR1 is DFQATT and CDR2 is SNEGSKA (reference sequence). The CDR3 has 14 residues. V shed 0 bases, J shed 5 bases, and the junction held 6 bases outside the gene matches. CDR3 sequence (DNA): TGCAGTGCTAGAGAGGCGGGAGTCGGGGAGACCCAGTACTTC. Translation: CSAREAGVGETQYF.

This clonotype has at least ten counts. This chain connects TRBV27 to TRBJ2-7; 7 bases map to TRBD2. The V and J ends lost 6 bases and 3 bases, in that order; junction bases with no gene match: 5. The germline V gene encodes CDR1 MNHEY and CDR2 SMNVEV (reference sequence). The CDR3 consists of 13 residues. The chain's CDR3 is CASSRTRFYEQYF. In DNA form, the CDR3 reads TGTGCCAGCAGCCGGACTAGGTTCTACGAGCAGTACTTC.

This clonotype was observed a few times. The chain uses TRBV19 and TRBJ2-2, with a weak D call TRBD2 (5 bases). The germline V and J ends were trimmed by 3 bases and 2 bases, with 10 bases remaining between them. This CDR3 spans 15 amino acids. Germline values: CDR1 LNHDA, CDR2 SQIVND (reference sequence). In DNA, the CDR3 is TGTGCCAGTAGTATTGTAGCGATAAACACCGGGGAGCTGTTTTTT. This encodes CASSIVAINTGELFF. Full variable domain (remainder filled in from reference TRBV19 and TRBJ2-2): DGGITQSPKYLFRKEGQNVTLSCEQNLNHDAMYWYRQDPGQGLRLIYYSQIVNDFQKGDIAEGYSVSREKKESFPLTVTSAQKNPTAFYLCASSIVAINTGELFFGEGSRLTVL.

This clonotype was found a few times. The chain combines TRBV6-5 with TRBJ2-5; D remains ambiguous. The V end was cut by 1 base, the J end by 12 bases, with 6 bases between. Germline V gene sequence: CDR1 MNHEY, CDR2 SVGAGI. The CDR3 has 10 amino acids. The CDR3: CASSYCYEYF. The CDR3 DNA sequence: TGTGCCAGCAGTTACTGTTATGAGTACTTC.

The count of this clonotype is one. V is TRBV4-1 and J is TRBJ2-7, with D perhaps TRBD2 (5 bases). The CDR3 is 15 amino acids. Germline-derived CDR1 and CDR2 are MGHRA and YSYEKL. V was clipped by 4 bases and J by 0 bases, with 13 bases between them. This CDR3 is CASSPTEAFSYEQYF. CDR3 coding DNA: TGCGCCAGCAGCCCCACGGAGGCCTTCTCCTACGAGCAGTACTTC.